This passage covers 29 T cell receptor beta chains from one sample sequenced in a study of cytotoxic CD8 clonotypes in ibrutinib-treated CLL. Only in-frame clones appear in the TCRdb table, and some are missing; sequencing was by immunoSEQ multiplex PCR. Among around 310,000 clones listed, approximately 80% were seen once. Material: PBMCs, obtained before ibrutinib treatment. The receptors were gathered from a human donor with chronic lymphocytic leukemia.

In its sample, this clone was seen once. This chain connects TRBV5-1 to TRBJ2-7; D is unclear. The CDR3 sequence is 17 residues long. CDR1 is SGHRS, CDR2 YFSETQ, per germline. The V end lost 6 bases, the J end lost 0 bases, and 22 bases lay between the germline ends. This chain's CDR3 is CASTPLPAPISSYEQYF. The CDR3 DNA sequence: TGCGCCAGCACCCCTTTACCTGCGCCTATTAGCTCCTACGAGCAGTACTTC.

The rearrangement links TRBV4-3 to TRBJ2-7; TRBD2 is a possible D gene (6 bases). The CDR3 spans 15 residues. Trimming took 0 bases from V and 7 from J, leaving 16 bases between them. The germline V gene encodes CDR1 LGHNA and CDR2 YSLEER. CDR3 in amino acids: CASSQEAGREGEQYF. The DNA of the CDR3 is TGCGCCAGCAGCCAAGAGGCGGGGAGAGAGGGTGAGCAGTACTTC.

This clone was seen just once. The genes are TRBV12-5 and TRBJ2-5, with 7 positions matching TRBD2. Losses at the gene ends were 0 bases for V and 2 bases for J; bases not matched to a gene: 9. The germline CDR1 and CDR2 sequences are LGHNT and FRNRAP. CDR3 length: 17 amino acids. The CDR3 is CASGLVQGGRAQETQYF. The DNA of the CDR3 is TGTGCTAGTGGTTTGGTACAAGGCGGGAGAGCACAAGAGACCCAGTACTTC.

CDR3 sequence: CASSRSGAGANVLTF. CDR3 sequence (DNA): TGTGCCAGCAGCCGATCCGGGGCAGGGGCCAACGTCCTGACTTTC. This sequence joins TRBV4-2 and TRBJ2-6; either TRBD1 or TRBD2 may supply D (5 bases each). This CDR3 spans 15 amino acids. Trimming took off 4 bases at V and 4 bases at J, with 11 bases between the two ends. CDR1 is LGHNA and CDR2 is YNFKEQ in the germline V gene.

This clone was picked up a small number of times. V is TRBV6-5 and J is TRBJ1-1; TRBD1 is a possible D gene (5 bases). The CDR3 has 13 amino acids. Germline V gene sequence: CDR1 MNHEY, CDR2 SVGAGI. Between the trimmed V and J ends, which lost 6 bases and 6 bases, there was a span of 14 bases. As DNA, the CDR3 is TGTGCCAGCAGCCACAATTTGGGGGCTGAAGCTTTCTTT. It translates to CASSHNLGAEAFF.

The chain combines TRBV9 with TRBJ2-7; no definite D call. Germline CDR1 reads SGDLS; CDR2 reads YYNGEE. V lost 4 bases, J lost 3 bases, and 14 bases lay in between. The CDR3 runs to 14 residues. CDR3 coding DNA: TGTGCCAGCAGCCGGCTGGGCAACTACTACGAGCAGTACTTC. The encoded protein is CASSRLGNYYEQYF.

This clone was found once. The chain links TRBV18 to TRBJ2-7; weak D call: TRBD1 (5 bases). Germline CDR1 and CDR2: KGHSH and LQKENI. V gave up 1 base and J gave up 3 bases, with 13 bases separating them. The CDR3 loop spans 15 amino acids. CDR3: CASSPLFQGGYEQYF. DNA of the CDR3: TGTGCCAGCTCACCACTTTTCCAGGGTGGCTACGAGCAGTACTTC. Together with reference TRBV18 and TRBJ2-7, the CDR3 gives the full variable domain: NAGVMQNPRHLVRRRGQEARLRCSPMKGHSHVYWYRQLPEEGLKFMVYLQKENIIDESGMPKERFSAEFPKEGPSILRIQQVVRGDSAAYFCASSPLFQGGYEQYFGPGTRLTVT.

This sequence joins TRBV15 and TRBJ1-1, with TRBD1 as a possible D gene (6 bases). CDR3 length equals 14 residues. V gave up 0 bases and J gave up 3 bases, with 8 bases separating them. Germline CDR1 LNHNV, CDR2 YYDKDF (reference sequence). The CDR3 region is CATSREDSYTEAFF. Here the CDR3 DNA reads TGTGCCACCAGCAGAGAGGACAGTTACACTGAAGCTTTCTTT.

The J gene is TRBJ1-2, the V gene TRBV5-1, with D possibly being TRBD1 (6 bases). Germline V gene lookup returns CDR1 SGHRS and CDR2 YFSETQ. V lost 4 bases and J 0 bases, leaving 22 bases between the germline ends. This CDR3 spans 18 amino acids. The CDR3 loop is CASSPEPIRQATNYGYTF. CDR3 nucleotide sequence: TGCGCCAGCAGCCCCGAACCTATTAGACAGGCTACTAACTATGGCTACACCTTC.

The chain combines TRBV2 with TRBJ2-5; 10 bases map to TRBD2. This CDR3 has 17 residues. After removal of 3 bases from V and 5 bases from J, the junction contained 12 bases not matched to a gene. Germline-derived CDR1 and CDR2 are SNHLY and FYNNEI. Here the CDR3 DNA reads TGTGCCAGCAGTGAGAAGAGGCTAGCGGGAGTCCGGGAGACCCAGTACTTC. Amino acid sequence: CASSEKRLAGVRETQYF.

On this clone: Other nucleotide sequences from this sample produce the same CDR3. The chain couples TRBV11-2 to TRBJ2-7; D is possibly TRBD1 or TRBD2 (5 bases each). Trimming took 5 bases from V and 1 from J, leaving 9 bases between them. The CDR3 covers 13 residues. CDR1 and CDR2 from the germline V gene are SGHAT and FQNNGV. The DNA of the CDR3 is TGTGCCAGCAGCCCCGGGGCTTCCTACGAGCAGTACTTC. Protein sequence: CASSPGASYEQYF.

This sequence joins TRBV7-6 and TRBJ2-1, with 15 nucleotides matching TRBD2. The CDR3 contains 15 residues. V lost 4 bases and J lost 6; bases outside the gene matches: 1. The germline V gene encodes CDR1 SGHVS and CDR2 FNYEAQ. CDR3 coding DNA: TGTGCCAGCAGCTCGGGACTAGCGGGAGGCAATGAGCAGTTCTTC. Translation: CASSSGLAGGNEQFF.

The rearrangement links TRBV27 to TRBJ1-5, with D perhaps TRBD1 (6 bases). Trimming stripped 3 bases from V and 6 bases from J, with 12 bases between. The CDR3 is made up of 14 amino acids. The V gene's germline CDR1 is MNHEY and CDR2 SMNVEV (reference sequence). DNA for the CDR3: TGTGCCAGCAGTTTCAACAGGGCGGGTCAGCCCCAGCATTTT. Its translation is CASSFNRAGQPQHF.

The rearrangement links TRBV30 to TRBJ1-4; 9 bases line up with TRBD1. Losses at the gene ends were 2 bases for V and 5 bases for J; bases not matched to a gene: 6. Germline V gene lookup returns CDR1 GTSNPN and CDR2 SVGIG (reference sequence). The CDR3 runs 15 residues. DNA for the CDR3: TGTGCCTGGAGTTCCTCCGGGACAGGGAATGAAAAACTGTTTTTT. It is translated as CAWSSSGTGNEKLFF.

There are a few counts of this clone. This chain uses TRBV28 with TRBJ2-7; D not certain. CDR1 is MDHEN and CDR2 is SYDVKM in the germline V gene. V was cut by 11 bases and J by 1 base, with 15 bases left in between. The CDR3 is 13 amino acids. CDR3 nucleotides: TGTGCCCTAAGGGAATCCAGGTCCTACGAGCAGTACTTC. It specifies CALRESRSYEQYF.

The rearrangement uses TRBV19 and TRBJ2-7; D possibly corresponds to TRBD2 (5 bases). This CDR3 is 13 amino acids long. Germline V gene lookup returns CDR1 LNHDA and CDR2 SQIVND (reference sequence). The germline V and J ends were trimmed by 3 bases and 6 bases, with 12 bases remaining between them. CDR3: CASSIRRSTEQYF. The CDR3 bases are TGTGCCAGTAGTATCCGGAGGAGTACCGAGCAGTACTTC.

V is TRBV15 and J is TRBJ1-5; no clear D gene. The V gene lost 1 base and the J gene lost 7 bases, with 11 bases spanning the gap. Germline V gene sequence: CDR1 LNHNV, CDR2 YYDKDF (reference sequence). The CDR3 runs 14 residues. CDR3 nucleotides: TGTGCCACCAGCAGAGGACCACGGGGACAGCCCCAGCATTTT. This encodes CATSRGPRGQPQHF.

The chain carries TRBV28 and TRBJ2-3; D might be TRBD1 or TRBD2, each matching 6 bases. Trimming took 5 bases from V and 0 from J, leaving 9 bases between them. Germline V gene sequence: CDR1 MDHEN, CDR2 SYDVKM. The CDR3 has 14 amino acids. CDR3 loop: CASSRGASTDTQYF. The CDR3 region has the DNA TGTGCCAGCAGTAGGGGGGCTAGCACAGATACGCAGTATTTT.

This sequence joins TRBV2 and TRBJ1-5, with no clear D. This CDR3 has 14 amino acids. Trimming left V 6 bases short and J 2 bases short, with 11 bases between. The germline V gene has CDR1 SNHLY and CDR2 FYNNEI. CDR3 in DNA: TGTGCCAGCAGGGAGGGTAGGGGCAATCAGCCCCAGCATTTT. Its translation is CASREGRGNQPQHF.

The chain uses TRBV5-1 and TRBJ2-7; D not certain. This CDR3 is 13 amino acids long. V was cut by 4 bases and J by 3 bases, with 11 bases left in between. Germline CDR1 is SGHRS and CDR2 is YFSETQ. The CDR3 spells CASSETPIYEQYF. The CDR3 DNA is TGCGCCAGCAGCGAGACGCCAATCTACGAGCAGTACTTC.

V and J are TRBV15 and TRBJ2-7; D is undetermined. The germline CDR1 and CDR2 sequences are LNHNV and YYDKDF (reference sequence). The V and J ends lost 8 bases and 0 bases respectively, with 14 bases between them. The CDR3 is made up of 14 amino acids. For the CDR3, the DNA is TGTGCCACCGCCTTGCAGAAGAGCTCCTACGAGCAGTACTTC. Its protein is CATALQKSSYEQYF.

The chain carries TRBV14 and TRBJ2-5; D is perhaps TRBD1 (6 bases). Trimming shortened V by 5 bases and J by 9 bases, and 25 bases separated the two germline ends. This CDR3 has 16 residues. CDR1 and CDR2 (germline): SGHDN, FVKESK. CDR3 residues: CASSWTRGSIRVPQYF. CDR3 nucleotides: TGTGCCAGCAGCTGGACGAGGGGGAGTATCAGAGTGCCCCAGTACTTC. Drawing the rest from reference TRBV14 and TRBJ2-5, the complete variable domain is EAGVTQFPSHSVIEKGQTVTLRCDPISGHDNLYWYRRVMGKEIKFLLHFVKESKQDESGMPNNRFLAERTGGTYSTLKVQPAELEDSGVYFCASSWTRGSIRVPQYFGPGTRLLVL.

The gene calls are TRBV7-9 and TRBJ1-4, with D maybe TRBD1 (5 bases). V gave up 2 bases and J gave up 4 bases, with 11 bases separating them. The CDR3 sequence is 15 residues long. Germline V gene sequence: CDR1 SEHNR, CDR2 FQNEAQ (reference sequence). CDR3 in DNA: TGTGCCAGCAGCTTAAAGATGACAGTTAATGAAAAACTGTTTTTT. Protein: CASSLKMTVNEKLFF.

This CDR3 reads CASSPGQGRATGELFF. DNA for the CDR3: TGTGCCAGCAGCCCGGGACAGGGTCGGGCCACCGGGGAGCTGTTTTTT. The rearrangement uses TRBV4-2 and TRBJ2-2; TRBD1 matches at 9 bases. The CDR3 is made up of 16 amino acids. CDR1 LGHNA and CDR2 YNFKEQ come from the germline V gene. V lost 4 bases, J lost 4 bases, and 7 bases stayed unmatched.

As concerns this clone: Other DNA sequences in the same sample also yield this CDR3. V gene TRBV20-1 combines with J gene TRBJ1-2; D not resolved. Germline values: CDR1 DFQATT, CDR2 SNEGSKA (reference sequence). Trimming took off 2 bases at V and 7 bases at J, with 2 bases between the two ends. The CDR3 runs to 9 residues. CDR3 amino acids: CSARSGYTF. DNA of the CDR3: TGCAGTGCTAGATCTGGCTACACCTTC.

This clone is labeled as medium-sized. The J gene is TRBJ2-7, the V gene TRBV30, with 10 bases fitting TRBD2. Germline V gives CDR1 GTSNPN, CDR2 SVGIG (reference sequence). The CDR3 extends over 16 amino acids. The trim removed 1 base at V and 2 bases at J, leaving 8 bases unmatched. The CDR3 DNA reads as TGTGCCTGGAGTGGGGGGACTAGCGTAACAACCTACGAGCAGTACTTC. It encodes CAWSGGTSVTTYEQYF.

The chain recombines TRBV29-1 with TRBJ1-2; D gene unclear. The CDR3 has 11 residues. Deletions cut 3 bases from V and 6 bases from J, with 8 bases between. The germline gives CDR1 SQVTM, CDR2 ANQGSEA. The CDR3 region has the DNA TGCAGCGTTGAGAGGAGGGATGGCTACACCTTC. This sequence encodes CSVERRDGYTF.

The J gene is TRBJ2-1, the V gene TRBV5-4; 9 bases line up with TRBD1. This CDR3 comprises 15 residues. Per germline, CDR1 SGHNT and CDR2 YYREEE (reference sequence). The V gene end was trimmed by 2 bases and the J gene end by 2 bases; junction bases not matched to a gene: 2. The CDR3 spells CASSFDRGAYNEQFF. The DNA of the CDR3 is TGTGCCAGCAGCTTTGACAGGGGGGCCTACAATGAGCAGTTCTTC.

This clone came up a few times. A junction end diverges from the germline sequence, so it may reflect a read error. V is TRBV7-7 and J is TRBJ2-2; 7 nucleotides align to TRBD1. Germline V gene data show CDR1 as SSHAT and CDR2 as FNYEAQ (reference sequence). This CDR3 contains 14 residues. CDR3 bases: TGTGCTAGCAGCTTAGTAGGGGGCTCCGGGGAGCTGTTTTTT. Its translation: CASSLVGGSGELFF.